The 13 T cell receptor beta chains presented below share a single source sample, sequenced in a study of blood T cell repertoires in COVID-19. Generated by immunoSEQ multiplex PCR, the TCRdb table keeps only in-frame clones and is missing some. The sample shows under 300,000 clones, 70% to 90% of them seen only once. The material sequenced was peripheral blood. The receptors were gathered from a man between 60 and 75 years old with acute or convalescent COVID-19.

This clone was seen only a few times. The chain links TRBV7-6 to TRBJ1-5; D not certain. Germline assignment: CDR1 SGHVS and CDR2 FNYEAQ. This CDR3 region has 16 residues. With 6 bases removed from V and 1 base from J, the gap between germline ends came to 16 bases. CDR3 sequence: CASSRFGAGSNQPQHF. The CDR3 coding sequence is TGTGCCAGCAGTAGGTTCGGAGCGGGCAGCAATCAGCCCCAGCATTTT. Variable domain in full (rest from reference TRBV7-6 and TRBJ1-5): GAGVSQSPRYKVTKRGQDVALRCDPISGHVSLYWYRQALGQGPEFLTYFNYEAQQDKSGLPNDRFSAERPEGSISTLTIQRTEQRDSAMYRCASSRFGAGSNQPQHFGDGTRLSIL.

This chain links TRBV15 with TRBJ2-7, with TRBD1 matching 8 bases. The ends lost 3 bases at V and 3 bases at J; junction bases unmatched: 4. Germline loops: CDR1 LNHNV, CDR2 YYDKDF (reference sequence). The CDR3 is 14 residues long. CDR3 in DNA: TGTGCCACCAGCAGGACAGGGGACCACTACGAGCAGTACTTC. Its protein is CATSRTGDHYEQYF.

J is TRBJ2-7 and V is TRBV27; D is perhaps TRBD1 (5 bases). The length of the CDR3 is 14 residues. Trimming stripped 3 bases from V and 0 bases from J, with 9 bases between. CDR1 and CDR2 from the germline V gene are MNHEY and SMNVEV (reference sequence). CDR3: CASSFIGDSYEQYF. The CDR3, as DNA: TGTGCCAGCAGTTTCATAGGGGACTCCTACGAGCAGTACTTC.

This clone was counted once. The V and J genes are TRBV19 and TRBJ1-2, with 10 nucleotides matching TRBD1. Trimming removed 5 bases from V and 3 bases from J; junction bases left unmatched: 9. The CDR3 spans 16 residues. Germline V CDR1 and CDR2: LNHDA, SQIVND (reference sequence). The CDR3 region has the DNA TGTGCCAGTAGTCCCAGGACAGGGGGATCCTACTATGGCTACACCTTC. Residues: CASSPRTGGSYYGYTF.

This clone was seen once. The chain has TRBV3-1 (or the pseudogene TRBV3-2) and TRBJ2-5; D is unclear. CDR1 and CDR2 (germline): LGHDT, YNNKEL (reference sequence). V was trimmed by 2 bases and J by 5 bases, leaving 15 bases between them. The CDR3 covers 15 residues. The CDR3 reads CASSQSLVPGETQYF. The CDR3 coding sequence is TGTGCCAGCAGCCAATCCCTCGTCCCAGGTGAGACCCAGTACTTC.

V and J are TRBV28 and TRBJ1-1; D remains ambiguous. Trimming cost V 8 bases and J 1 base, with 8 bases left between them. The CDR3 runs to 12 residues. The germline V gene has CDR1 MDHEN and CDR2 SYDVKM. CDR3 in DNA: TGTGCCAGCGGTTCCGGGAACACTGAAGCTTTCTTT. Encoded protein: CASGSGNTEAFF.

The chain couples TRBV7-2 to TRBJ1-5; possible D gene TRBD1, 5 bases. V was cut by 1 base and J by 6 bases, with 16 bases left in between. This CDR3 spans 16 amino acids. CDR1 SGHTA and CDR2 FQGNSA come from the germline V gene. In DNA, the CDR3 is TGTGCCAGCAGCTTAGTGGGTGGGGGGGATATTCAGCCCCAGCATTTT. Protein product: CASSLVGGGDIQPQHF.

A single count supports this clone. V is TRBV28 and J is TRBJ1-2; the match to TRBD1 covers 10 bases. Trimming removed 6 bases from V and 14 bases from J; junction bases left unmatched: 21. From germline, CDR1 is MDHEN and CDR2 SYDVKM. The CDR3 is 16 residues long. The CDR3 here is CASRPMTYDRGRTFTF. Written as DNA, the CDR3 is TGTGCCAGCAGACCAATGACATATGACAGGGGGCGCACCTTTACCTTC.

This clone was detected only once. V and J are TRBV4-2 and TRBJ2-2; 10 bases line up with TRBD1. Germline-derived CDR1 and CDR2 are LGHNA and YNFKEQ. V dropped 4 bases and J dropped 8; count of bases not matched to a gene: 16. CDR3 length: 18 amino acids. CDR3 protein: CASSRANFGTGVSGELFF. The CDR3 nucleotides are TGTGCCAGCAGCCGCGCAAACTTCGGGACAGGGGTTTCTGGGGAGCTGTTTTTT.

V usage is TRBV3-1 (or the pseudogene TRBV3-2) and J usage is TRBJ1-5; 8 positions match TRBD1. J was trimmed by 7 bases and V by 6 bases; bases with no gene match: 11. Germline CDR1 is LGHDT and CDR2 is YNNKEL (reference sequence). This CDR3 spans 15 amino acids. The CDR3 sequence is CASSLGQGSSQPQHF. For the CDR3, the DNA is TGTGCCAGCAGTCTTGGACAGGGTAGCAGCCAGCCCCAGCATTTT.

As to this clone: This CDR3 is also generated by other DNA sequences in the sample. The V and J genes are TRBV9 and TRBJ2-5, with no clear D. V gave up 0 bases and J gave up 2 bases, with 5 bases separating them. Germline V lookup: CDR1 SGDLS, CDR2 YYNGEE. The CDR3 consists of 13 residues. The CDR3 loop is CASSVALQETQYF. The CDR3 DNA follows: TGTGCCAGCAGCGTAGCACTACAAGAGACCCAGTACTTC.

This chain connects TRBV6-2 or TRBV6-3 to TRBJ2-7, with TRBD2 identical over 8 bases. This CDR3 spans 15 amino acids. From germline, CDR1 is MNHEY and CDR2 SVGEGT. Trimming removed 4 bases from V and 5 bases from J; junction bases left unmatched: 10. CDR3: CASSSRGLARNEQYF. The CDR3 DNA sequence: TGTGCCAGCAGTTCACGCGGACTAGCAAGGAACGAGCAGTACTTC.

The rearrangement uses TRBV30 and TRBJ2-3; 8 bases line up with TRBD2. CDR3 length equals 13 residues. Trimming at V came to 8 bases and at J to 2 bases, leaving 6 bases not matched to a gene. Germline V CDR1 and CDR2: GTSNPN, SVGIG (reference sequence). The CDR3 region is CAGTSGLTDTQYF. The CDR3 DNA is TGTGCCGGAACTAGCGGCCTCACAGATACGCAGTATTTT.